The rows below give T cell receptor beta chains drawn from one sample of a study of technical replicates of blood from several donors. The method was immunoSEQ multiplex PCR; TCRdb's version includes in-frame clones alone and lacks a portion of them. The table shows some 71,000 clones, with around 97% occurring only once. The source material was T cells isolated from PBMCs. These TCRs come from a human donor in good health. The CDR3 runs from the conserved cysteine through the conserved F or W. D genes are given only for firm matches. Rows may omit the clone size; those that give it use once, few, many or a size class.

cdr3_nt,cdr3_aa,clone_size,v_call,cdr3_length,j_call,d_call
TGTGCCAGCAGTTACCTTTCCGGCTACGAGCAGTACTTC,CASSYLSGYEQYF,.,TRBV6-5,13,TRBJ2-7,.
TGTGCCAGCGCCGTTACTGGCACTGAAGCTTTCTTT,CASAVTGTEAFF,.,TRBV28,12,TRBJ1-1,.
TGCGCCAGCAGCTTACTAGCGGGAGTCGTCTACGAGCAGTACTTC,CASSLLAGVVYEQYF,.,TRBV5-1,15,TRBJ2-7,TRBD2
TGCGCCAGCAGCTTGGAGGTGGGGCTAGTCACTGAAGCTTTCTTT,CASSLEVGLVTEAFF,.,TRBV5-1,15,TRBJ1-1,.
TGTGCCAGCAGCCCCTCGTCTAGCGGGACGCCAGATACGCAGTATTTT,CASSPSSSGTPDTQYF,once,TRBV7-8,16,TRBJ2-3,TRBD2
TGTGCCAGCAGCTTGGCGGGGAGCGCTGAAGCTTTCTTT,CASSLAGSAEAFF,.,TRBV5-4,13,TRBJ1-1,.
TGTGCCAGCAGTTCGGGACAGGGAGGGGAGAACTATGGCTACACCTTC,CASSSGQGGENYGYTF,.,TRBV27,16,TRBJ1-2,TRBD1
TGTGCCAGCAGAATGGGACTCTCTGGAAACACCATATATTTT,CASRMGLSGNTIYF,.,TRBV6-5,14,TRBJ1-3,.
TGTGCCAGCAGTTTATCTGGACAGGGCCGAACTGAAGCTTTCTTT,CASSLSGQGRTEAFF,.,TRBV27,15,TRBJ1-1,TRBD1
TGTGCCAGTAGTATCGAGGGCCGGAGCTCTGGGGCCAACGTCCTGACTTTC,CASSIEGRSSGANVLTF,.,TRBV19,17,TRBJ2-6,.
TGTGCCAGCGTCCCACAGGTTTCGAACACCGGGGAGCTGTTTTTT,CASVPQVSNTGELFF,.,TRBV2,15,TRBJ2-2,.
TGCAGTACGGGAAGCCTTAGCTCCTACAATGAGCAGTTCTTC,CSTGSLSSYNEQFF,.,TRBV29-1,14,TRBJ2-1,.
TGTGCCAGCAGTGAACTTAGCGGGAGTACAGATACGCAGTATTTT,CASSELSGSTDTQYF,.,TRBV6-1,15,TRBJ2-3,TRBD2
TGTGCCAGCAGGGCACTGGGGGGCTATGGCTACACCTTC,CASRALGGYGYTF,.,TRBV2,13,TRBJ1-2,.
TGTGCCAGCAGCCCGGAGGGACTAGCGGGGTATAATGGGAACACCGGGGAGCTGTTTTTT,CASSPEGLAGYNGNTGELFF,.,TRBV11-3,20,TRBJ2-2,TRBD2
TGTGCCAGCAGCCGGCGGGGGTATTCTACAGATACGCAGTATTTT,CASSRRGYSTDTQYF,.,TRBV5-4,15,TRBJ2-3,TRBD2
TGTGCCAGCAGCCGATGGGCCGCATCTGGAAACACCATATATTTT,CASSRWAASGNTIYF,.,TRBV6-1,15,TRBJ1-3,.